This TCR beta chain was captured in a study of T-cell memory formation after mild COVID-19. V dropped 5 bases and J dropped 7; count of bases not matched to a gene: 11. The CDR3 runs 14 residues. In germline, CDR1 is SGHAT, CDR2 FQNNGV. Ten or more counts support this clonotype. Using its own MiXCR run on the 5' RACE reads, TCRdb lists one record per CDR3 protein. The table includes roughly 29,000 distinct CDR3 sequences, around 7.2% detected once. The rearrangement links TRBV11-2 to TRBJ2-7, with 7 bases matching TRBD2. The sequence came from an adult woman who had mild COVID-19 (a few samples of this study predate the infection). Cell type and time point are not known. Sequenced material: PBMCs or a T cell subset sorted from them (not recorded which). The CDR3 loop reads CASSGLAGAQEQYF. As DNA, the CDR3 is TGTGCCAGCAGCGGGTTGGCGGGAGCTCAAGAGCAGTACTTC.